The rows below give T cell receptor beta chains drawn from one sample of a study of T cell responses to AZD1222 COVID-19 vaccine. The table came from immunoSEQ multiplex PCR; TCRdb's copy has only in-frame clones and leaves some out. In the table there are 100,000 to 130,000 clones, 70% to 90% of which are singletons. The starting material was peripheral blood, obtained 28 days after the second AZD1222 dose. The source is an adult who received the AZD1222 COVID-19 vaccine. Each CDR3 is given with its conserved first and last residue. A D gene is named only where the DNA matches it firmly. A row's size may be missing; if present it is once, few, many or a size class.

d_call	clone_size	j_call	v_call	cdr3_nt	cdr3_aa
TRBD2	-	TRBJ2-7	TRBV10-3	TGTGCCATCAGTGGGGCTAGCGGGTCCTACGAGCAGTACTTC	CAISGASGSYEQYF
TRBD2	-	TRBJ2-1	TRBV12-3/TRBV12-4	TGTGCCAGCAGTTTCCCGGGGGGTGAGCAGTTCTTC	CASSFPGGEQFF
TRBD1	-	TRBJ2-7	TRBV10-1	TGCGCCAGCAGCCTCGGGACAGTCTCCGAGCAGTACTTC	CASSLGTVSEQYF
-	-	TRBJ1-5	TRBV25-1	TGTGCCAGCAGTGAACCGGGGGATCAGCCCCAGCATTTT	CASSEPGDQPQHF
-	-	TRBJ2-2	TRBV24-1	TGTGCCACCAGTGACTCCCCCGGGACGGGACTTCTTGCCGGGGAGCTGTTTTTT	CATSDSPGTGLLAGELFF
-	once	TRBJ2-1	TRBV7-9	TGTGCCAGCAGCGGGGGGCTCGACACCTACAATGAGCAGTTCTTC	CASSGGLDTYNEQFF
TRBD1	-	TRBJ1-1	TRBV7-6	TGTGCCAGCAGCTTAGCTCAGGGGGCATCAGGGAACACTGAAGCTTTCTTT	CASSLAQGASGNTEAFF
TRBD1	-	TRBJ1-5	TRBV27	TGTGCCAGCAGTTTATACGGACAGGGAGTAGGCAATCAGCCCCAGCATTTT	CASSLYGQGVGNQPQHF
-	-	TRBJ2-3	TRBV11-2	TGTGCCAGCAGCTTAGATAAGGGGGGGCTCGGCACAGATACGCAGTATTTT	CASSLDKGGLGTDTQYF
-	-	TRBJ2-1	TRBV29-1	TGCAGCGTTGATTACAATGAGCAGTTCTTC	CSVDYNEQFF
-	-	TRBJ1-1	TRBV14	TGTGCCAGCAGCCAAGGGGCCGGGTTAAGGAACACTGAAGCTTTCTTT	CASSQGAGLRNTEAFF
-	-	TRBJ2-7	TRBV5-5	TGTGCCAGCAGCTTGGGTCTACTAGACGAGCAGTACTTC	CASSLGLLDEQYF
TRBD1	-	TRBJ1-5	TRBV10-3	TGTGCCATCAGTGAGTCGACGGGGACCGAACAGGGGTATCAGCCCCAGCATTTT	CAISESTGTEQGYQPQHF
-	-	TRBJ1-4	TRBV28	TGTGCCAGCAGTTCAACCCCGGGATCCCCGTTTGGAAAACTGTTTTTT	CASSSTPGSPFGKLFF
-	-	TRBJ2-7	TRBV7-2	TGTGCCAGCAGCTTTCAGGGGGGCTCCTACGAGCAGTACTTC	CASSFQGGSYEQYF
-	-	TRBJ2-3	TRBV24-1	TGTGCCACCAGTGATTTTTCGGCAAGAGGGCACGCAGATACGCAGTATTTT	CATSDFSARGHADTQYF
TRBD2	-	TRBJ2-1	TRBV15	TGTGCCACCAGCCCTCACCGACTAGCGGGGGGGGGAAATGAGCAGTTCTTC	CATSPHRLAGGGNEQFF
-	-	TRBJ2-5	TRBV20-1	TGCAGTGCTAGCCGCCAAGAGACCCAGTACTTC	CSASRQETQYF
-	-	TRBJ2-7	TRBV24-1	TGTGCCACCAGTGACGGGGCAGGGGACGAGCAGTACTTC	CATSDGAGDEQYF
-	-	TRBJ2-7	TRBV5-1	TGCGCCAGCTGCCCCGAGGGGAGCTACGAGCAGTACTTC	CASCPEGSYEQYF
-	-	TRBJ2-7	TRBV7-8	TGTGCCAGCAGCTTAGTCGGTTCTTCGGGGTTTGAGCAGTACTTC	CASSLVGSSGFEQYF
TRBD1	-	TRBJ1-1	TRBV29-1	TGCAGCATTTCACAGGGGGCAAACACTGAAGCTTTCTTT	CSISQGANTEAFF
-	-	TRBJ2-3	TRBV11-2	TGTGCCAGCAGCTTAAGCGGGCCCACAGATACGCAGTATTTT	CASSLSGPTDTQYF
-	-	TRBJ2-1	TRBV5-1	TGCGCCAGCAGCTTCCGACGGGAGAGCTCCTACAATGAGCAGTTCTTC	CASSFRRESSYNEQFF
-	-	TRBJ1-4	TRBV7-9	TGTGCCAGCAGCTCCTTGACTCAACTCAATGAAAAACTGTTTTTT	CASSSLTQLNEKLFF
-	-	TRBJ1-2	TRBV9	TGTGCCAGCAGCGAGCTGGGGCTGGAGGCTAACTATGGCTACACCTTC	CASSELGLEANYGYTF
TRBD1	-	TRBJ2-7	TRBV4-2	TGTGCCAGCAGCCAAGTGACGACAGGGGAGCAGTACTTC	CASSQVTTGEQYF
-	-	TRBJ2-6	TRBV27	TGTGCCAGCAGTTCCGGGCCAGGGACCGGGGCCAACGTCCTGACTTTC	CASSSGPGTGANVLTF
TRBD1	-	TRBJ1-1	TRBV10-2	TGCGCCAGCAGGAGGGGGCCGGGAACTGAAGCTTTCTTT	CASRRGPGTEAFF
-	-	TRBJ2-7	TRBV6-2/TRBV6-3	TGTGCCAGCAGTTACTCGACGTCCCAGGGCTACGAGCAGTACTTC	CASSYSTSQGYEQYF
-	-	TRBJ1-1	TRBV11-2	TGTGCCAGCAGCTTATCTGGGACCGGGAACACTGAAGCTTTCTTT	CASSLSGTGNTEAFF
TRBD2	-	TRBJ2-1	TRBV7-8	TGTGCCAGCAGCTTACCTAGCGGGGGGGTCGGCAATGAGCAGTTCTTC	CASSLPSGGVGNEQFF
-	-	TRBJ1-1	TRBV6-5	TGTGCCAGCAGTCCCGGACACATGAGGACTGAAGCTTTCTTT	CASSPGHMRTEAFF
-	-	TRBJ1-5	TRBV7-2	TGTGCCAGCAGCTTCGGAGGAGGTGGGGAGCCCCAGCATTTT	CASSFGGGGEPQHF
-	-	TRBJ2-2	TRBV4-3	TGCGCCAGCAGCCAAGGGCATATCACCGGGGAGCTGTTTTTT	CASSQGHITGELFF
TRBD1	-	TRBJ1-1	TRBV3-1/TRBV3-2	TGTGCCAGCAGCTCCAGGGGGCGCGACACTGAAGCTTTCTTT	CASSSRGRDTEAFF
-	-	TRBJ1-6	TRBV6-5	TGTGCCAGTTGGGACTCAAATTCACCCCTCCACTTT	CASWDSNSPLHF
-	-	TRBJ1-2	TRBV28	TGTGCCAGCAGTTTATACAGCCTCAGGGGCTACACCTTC	CASSLYSLRGYTF
-	-	TRBJ2-1	TRBV5-5	TGTGCCAGCAGCTTAAGAGCGGTTAGCTCCTACAATGAGCAGTTCTTC	CASSLRAVSSYNEQFF
TRBD2	-	TRBJ2-3	TRBV9	TGTGCCAGCAGCCCACCGAGCGGGGGGGGCACAGATACGCAGTATTTT	CASSPPSGGGTDTQYF
TRBD1	-	TRBJ2-1	TRBV24-1	TGTGCCACCAGTGATTCCGGGACAGGGACTTGGGGCCGTTACAATGAGCAGTTCTTC	CATSDSGTGTWGRYNEQFF